This TCR beta chain was captured in a study of blood T cells in healthy people across ages. Combining a sample-barcoded 5' primer with a J-beta primer mix, a second PCR ran for about 7 to 11 cycles. TCRdb reprocessed the 5' RACE reads with MiXCR, giving one entry per CDR3 protein. The profile shows under 2,000,000 distinct CDR3 sequences, less than 50% of them singletons. The germline CDR1 and CDR2 sequences are SGHVS and FNYEAQ. V shed 5 bases and J 9 bases; nucleotides not matched to a gene: 13. CDR3 length: 17 residues. The chain uses TRBV7-6 and TRBJ2-1; 13 bases fit TRBD2. Sequenced input: blood. The receptor comes from a woman in her forties in good health. The DNA of the CDR3 is TGTGCCAGCAGCGTCTGGACTAGCGGGGGCCTTGGTAGTGAGCAGTTCTTC. Protein: CASSVWTSGGLGSEQFF.